This TCR beta chain was profiled in a study of glioma-infiltrating T cells. This clonotype has ten or more counts. Its target is not known. Germline values: CDR1 MNHNS, CDR2 SASEGT. V was shortened by 0 bases and J by 6 bases, with 5 bases between the two germline ends. The CDR3 contains 13 residues. Amplification of TCR alpha and beta CDR3 regions from RNA used iRepertoire nested multiplex PCR. Each CDR3 protein is one row after TCRdb ran MiXCR on the multiplex PCR reads. The sample lists 300,000 to 450,000 distinct CDR3 sequences, approximately 42% occurring once. Findings and limits, study-wide: CDR3 overlap between tissue and blood was very small. Signature shared blood CDR3 motifs were enriched in low-divergence and depleted in high-divergence patients.

The sequenced sample consisted of glioma tissue, nonneoplastic brain tissue, or PBMCs (not recorded which). The receptor comes from a human donor with low-grade glioma or glioblastoma, undergoing nonglioma brain surgery, or in good health (not recorded which). This sequence joins TRBV6-1 and TRBJ1-4, with D unclear. The CDR3 region is CASSEALYEKLFF. The CDR3 bases are TGTGCCAGCAGTGAAGCGCTTTATGAAAAACTGTTTTTT.